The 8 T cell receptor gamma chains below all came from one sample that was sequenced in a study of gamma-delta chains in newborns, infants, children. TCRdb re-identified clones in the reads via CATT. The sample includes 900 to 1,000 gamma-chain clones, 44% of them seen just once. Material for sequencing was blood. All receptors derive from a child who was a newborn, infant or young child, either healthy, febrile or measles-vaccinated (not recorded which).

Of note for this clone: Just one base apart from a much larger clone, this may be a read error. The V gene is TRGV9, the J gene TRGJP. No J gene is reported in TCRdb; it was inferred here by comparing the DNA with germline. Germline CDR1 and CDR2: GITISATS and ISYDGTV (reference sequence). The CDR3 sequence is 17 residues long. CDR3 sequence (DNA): TGTGCCTCGTGGGAGACCCAGCAAGAGTTGGGCAAAAAAATCAAGGTATTT. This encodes CASWETQQELGKKIKVF.

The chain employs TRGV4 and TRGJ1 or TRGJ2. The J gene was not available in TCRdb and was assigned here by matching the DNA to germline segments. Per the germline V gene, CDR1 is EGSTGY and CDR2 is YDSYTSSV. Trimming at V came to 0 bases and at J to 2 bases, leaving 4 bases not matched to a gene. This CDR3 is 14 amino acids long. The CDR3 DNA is TGTGCCACCTGGGATGGGCCACATTATTATAAGAAACTCTTT. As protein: CATWDGPHYYKKLF.

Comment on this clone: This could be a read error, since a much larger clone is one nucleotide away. CDR3 sequence (DNA): TGTGCCACCGGGGACGTTTATAAGAAACTCTTT. Translated, it gives CATGDVYKKLF. The chain recombines TRGV5 with TRGJ1 or TRGJ2. TCRdb gives no J gene; it was assigned here by matching the DNA to germline. Germline V gives CDR1 VINAFY, CDR2 YDVSNSKD. CDR3 length equals 11 residues.

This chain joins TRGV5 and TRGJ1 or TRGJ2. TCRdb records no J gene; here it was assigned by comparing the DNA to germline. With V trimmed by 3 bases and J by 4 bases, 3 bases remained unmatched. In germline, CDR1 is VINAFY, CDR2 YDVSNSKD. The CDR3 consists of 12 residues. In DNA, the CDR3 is TGTGCCACCTGGGACTTATATTATAAGAAACTCTTT. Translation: CATWDLYYKKLF.

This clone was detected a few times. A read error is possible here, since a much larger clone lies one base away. The CDR3: CATWGRQGYKKLF. The CDR3 DNA is TGTGCCACCTGGGGCAGGCAAGGTTATAAGAAACTCTTT. The rearrangement links TRGV3 to TRGJ1 or TRGJ2. The J gene was not available in TCRdb and was assigned here by matching the DNA to germline segments. This CDR3 has 13 residues. The germline CDR1 and CDR2 sequences are VTNTFY and YDVSTARD (reference sequence).

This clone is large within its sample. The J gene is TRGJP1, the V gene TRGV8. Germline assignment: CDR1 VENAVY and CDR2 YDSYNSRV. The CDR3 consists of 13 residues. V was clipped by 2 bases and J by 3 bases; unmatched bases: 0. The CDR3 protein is CATWDTTGWFKIF. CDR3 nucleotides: TGTGCCACCTGGGATACCACTGGTTGGTTCAAGATATTT.

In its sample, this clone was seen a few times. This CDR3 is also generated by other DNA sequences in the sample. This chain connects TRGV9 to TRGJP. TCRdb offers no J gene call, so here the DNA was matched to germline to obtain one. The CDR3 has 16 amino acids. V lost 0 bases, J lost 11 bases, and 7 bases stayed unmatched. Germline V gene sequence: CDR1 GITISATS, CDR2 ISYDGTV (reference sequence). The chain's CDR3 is CALWEVPGLGKKIKVF. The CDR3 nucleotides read TGTGCCTTGTGGGAGGTGCCGGGGCTGGGCAAAAAAATCAAGGTATTT.

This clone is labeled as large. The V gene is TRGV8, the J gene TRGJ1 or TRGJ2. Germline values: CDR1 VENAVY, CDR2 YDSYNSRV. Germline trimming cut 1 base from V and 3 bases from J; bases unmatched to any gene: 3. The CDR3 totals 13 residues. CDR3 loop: CATWDRSYYKKLF. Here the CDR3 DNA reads TGTGCCACCTGGGATAGATCTTATTATAAGAAACTCTTT.